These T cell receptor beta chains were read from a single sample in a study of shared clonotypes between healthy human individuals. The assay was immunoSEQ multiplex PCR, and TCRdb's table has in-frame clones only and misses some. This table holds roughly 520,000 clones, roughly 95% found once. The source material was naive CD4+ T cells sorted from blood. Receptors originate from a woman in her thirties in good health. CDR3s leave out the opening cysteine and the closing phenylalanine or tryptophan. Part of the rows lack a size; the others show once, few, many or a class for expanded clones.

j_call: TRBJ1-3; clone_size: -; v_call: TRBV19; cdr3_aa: ASNLGGLDNTIY
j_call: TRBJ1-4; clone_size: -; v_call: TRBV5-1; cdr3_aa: ASSRRVGEKLF
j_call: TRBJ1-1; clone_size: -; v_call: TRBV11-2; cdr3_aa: ASSLLGGMNTEAF
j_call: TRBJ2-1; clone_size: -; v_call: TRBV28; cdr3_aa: ASSPPGRGSYNEQF
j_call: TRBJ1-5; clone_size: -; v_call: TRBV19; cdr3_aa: ASSMWTGNQPQH
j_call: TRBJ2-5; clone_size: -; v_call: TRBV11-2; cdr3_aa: ASSLSRALREQY
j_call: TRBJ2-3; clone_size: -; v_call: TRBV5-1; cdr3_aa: ASSLRQGGTDTQY
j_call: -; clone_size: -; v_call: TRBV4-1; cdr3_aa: ASSQGGLSYEQY
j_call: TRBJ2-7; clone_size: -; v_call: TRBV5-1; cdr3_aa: ASRLETTGEQY
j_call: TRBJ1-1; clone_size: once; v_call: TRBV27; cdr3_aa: ASSAGTGFFMNTEAF
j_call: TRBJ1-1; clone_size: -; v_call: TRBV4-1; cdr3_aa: ASSHQGVQNTEAF
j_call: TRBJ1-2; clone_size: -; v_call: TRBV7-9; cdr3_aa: ASSLAGTGVNYGYT
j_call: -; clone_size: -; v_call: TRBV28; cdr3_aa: ASKYRDSSYEQY
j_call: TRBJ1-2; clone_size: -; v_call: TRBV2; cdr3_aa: ASRGGADYGYT
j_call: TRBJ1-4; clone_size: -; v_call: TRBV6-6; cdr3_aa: ASKHLGAGEKLF
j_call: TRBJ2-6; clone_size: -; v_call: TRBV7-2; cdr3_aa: ASSETGTAGANVLT
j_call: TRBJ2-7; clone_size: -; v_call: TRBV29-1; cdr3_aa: SVPGPSYEQY
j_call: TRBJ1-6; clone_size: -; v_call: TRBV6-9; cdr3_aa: ASRDQADNSPLH
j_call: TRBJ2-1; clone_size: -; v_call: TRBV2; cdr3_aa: ASSDAGNEQF
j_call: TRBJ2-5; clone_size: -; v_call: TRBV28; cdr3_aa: ASSLTGGSRTQY
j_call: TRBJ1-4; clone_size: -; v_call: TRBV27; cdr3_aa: ASSLGRNNEKLF
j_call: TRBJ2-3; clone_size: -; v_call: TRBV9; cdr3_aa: ASSSPPGGRALTDTQY
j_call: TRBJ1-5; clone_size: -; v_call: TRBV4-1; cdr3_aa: ASSQDNTRDQPQH
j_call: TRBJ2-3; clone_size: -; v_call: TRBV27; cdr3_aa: ASSLGVLDTQY
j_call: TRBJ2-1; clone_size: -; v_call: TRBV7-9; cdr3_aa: ASSLSFLSQQF
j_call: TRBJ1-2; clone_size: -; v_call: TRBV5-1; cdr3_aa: ASSLAVSTNYGYT
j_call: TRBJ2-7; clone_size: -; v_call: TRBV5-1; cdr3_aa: ASSLASLAQSYEQY
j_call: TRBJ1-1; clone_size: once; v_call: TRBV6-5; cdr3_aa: ASSYSTGGTEAF
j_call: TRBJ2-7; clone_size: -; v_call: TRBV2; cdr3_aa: ASSPRDLPYEQY
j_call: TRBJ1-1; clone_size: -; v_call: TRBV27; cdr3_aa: ASSPRRGTGGAGLMNTEAF
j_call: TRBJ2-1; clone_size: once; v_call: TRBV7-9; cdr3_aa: ASSLWAGVLYNEQF
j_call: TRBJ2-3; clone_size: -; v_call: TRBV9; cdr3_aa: ASSVAEGSADTQY
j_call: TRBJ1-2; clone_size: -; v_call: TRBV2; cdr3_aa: ASLGQGGSGGYT
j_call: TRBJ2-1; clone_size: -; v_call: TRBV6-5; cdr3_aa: ASSSTGGDLNEQF
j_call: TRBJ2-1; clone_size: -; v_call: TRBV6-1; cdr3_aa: ASSERYEQF
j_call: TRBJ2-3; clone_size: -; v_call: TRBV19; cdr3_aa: ASSTQGITDTQY
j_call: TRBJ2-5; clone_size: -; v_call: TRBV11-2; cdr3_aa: ASSLDSRSLETQY
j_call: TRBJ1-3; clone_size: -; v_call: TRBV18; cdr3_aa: ASSQTDSPGNTIY
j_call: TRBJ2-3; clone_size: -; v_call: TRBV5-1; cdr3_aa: ASSLGVTGLDTQY
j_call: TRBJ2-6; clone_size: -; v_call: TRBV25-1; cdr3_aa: ASSGTGGGSGANVLT
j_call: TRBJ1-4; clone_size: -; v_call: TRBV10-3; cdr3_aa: AISPDDEKLF
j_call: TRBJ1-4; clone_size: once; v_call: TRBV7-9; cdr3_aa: ASSLVHRGGEKLF
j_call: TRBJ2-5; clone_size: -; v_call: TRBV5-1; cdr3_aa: ASSPGSGETQY
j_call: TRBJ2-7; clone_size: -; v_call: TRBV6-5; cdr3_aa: ASSNSGRALHEQY
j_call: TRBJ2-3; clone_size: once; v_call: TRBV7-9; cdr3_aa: ASRTGLAGADTQY
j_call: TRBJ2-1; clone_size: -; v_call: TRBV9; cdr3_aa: ASSVTSGHTNEQF
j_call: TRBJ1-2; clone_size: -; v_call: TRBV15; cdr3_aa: ATSRDYQGAGGYT
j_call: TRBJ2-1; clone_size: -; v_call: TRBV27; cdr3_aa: ASSPGSKRAHNEQF
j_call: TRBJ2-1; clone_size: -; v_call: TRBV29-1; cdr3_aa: SVARTSGSYNEQF
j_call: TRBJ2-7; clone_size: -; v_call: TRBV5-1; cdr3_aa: ASRLTSGSTHEQY
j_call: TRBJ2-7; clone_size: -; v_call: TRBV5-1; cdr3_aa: ASSLFGTTYEQY
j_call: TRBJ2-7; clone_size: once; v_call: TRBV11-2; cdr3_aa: ASSQDRDELPAYEQY
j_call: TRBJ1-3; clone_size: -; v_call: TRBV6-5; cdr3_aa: AREGRDTIY
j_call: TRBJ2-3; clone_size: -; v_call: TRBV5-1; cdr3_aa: ASSLSGQGTDTQY